The rows below give T cell receptor beta chains drawn from one sample of a study of cytomegalovirus exposure and HLA in healthy donors. Assay: immunoSEQ multiplex PCR; the TCRdb copy retains only in-frame clones and omits some. The table lists more than 110,000 clones, approximately 80% of them singletons, with about 2.4% in the top ten. Material for sequencing was PBMCs. The receptor source for this set is a man aged 50-60 years in good health and CMV-seronegative. Both conserved end residues are part of each CDR3. Each record gives: V gene, J gene, clone size, D gene, CDR3 DNA, CDR3 protein. The D gene is left open where the match is weak. Clone size is not always given. Where it is, it says once, few, many or a class for expanded clones.

TRBV27	TRBJ1-1	NA	NA	TGTGCCAGCAGTCAGCACCAGGGGATTGGAAGAGAAGCTTTCTTT	CASSQHQGIGREAFF
TRBV4-1	TRBJ1-4	once	TRBD1	TGCGCCAGCAGCGATCCGGGACAGGCGAATGAAAAACTGTTTTTT	CASSDPGQANEKLFF
TRBV7-9	TRBJ1-1	NA	NA	TGTGCCAGCAGCTTGGACAGTCGTAGCACTGAAGCTTTCTTT	CASSLDSRSTEAFF
TRBV18	TRBJ1-5	NA	TRBD1	TGTGCCAGCTCACCCGGGACAGGAAACAATCAGCCCCAGCATTTT	CASSPGTGNNQPQHF
TRBV7-9	TRBJ1-3	NA	TRBD1	TGTGCCAGCAGAAAGGACAGGGCGACGTACGGAAACACCATATATTTT	CASRKDRATYGNTIYF
TRBV7-8	TRBJ1-1	NA	NA	TGTGCCAGCAGCCCTAACTCTCGGGTAACTGAAGCTTTCTTT	CASSPNSRVTEAFF
TRBV7-8	TRBJ2-3	NA	NA	TGTGCCAGCACCGAGGAGTGGAGGGCAGATACGCAGTATTTT	CASTEEWRADTQYF
TRBV7-8	TRBJ1-4	NA	NA	TGTGCCAGCAGCTATCAAGGGGTGGTAACTAATGAAAAACTGTTTTTT	CASSYQGVVTNEKLFF
TRBV5-4	TRBJ2-7	NA	TRBD2	TGTGCCAGCAGCGATCAAACCCATAGCGGGGGGAACTACGAGCAGTACTTC	CASSDQTHSGGNYEQYF
TRBV9	TRBJ2-7	NA	TRBD1	TGTGCCAGCAGCGCCCGGGACAGGGCCCCTCACTACGAGCAGTACTTC	CASSARDRAPHYEQYF
TRBV5-4	TRBJ2-3	NA	TRBD1	TGTGCCAGCAGCCTGGGACAGGGATACACAGATACGCAGTATTTT	CASSLGQGYTDTQYF
TRBV5-1	TRBJ2-3	few	TRBD1	TGCGCCAGCAGCTCAGGGACAGTCACAGATACGCAGTATTTT	CASSSGTVTDTQYF
TRBV4-1	TRBJ2-7	NA	NA	TGCGCCAGCACTCTAAATGAGATGAGCTTTTGGTACGAGCAGTACTTC	CASTLNEMSFWYEQYF
TRBV5-8	TRBJ1-2	few	TRBD1	TGTGCCAGCACCCTTCCGGGACAGATTAACTATGGCTACACCTTC	CASTLPGQINYGYTF
TRBV28	TRBJ2-1	NA	TRBD1	TGTGCCAGCAGTTTATCGGACAGGGACAATGAGCAGTTCTTC	CASSLSDRDNEQFF
TRBV29-1	TRBJ2-3	NA	TRBD2	TGCAGCGTTCCCAGCCCTCGACTAGCGGGGACAGATACGCAGTATTTT	CSVPSPRLAGTDTQYF
TRBV30	TRBJ1-2	NA	NA	TGTGCCTGGAGTGTATTTGCAGGGGCTAACTATGGCTACACCTTC	CAWSVFAGANYGYTF
TRBV28	TRBJ2-3	NA	TRBD2	TGTGCCAGCACCTTAAAACGACTAGCGGGGGGCCGATACAGTGATACGCAGTATTTT	CASTLKRLAGGRYSDTQYF
TRBV7-3	TRBJ2-7	NA	NA	TGTGCCAGCAGCTTAGAGGGACAAGGGTCCTACGAGCAGTACTTC	CASSLEGQGSYEQYF
TRBV19	TRBJ2-2	NA	NA	TGTGCCAGTAGTACGGGAGAAACGGTAACCGGGGAGCTGTTTTTT	CASSTGETVTGELFF
TRBV6-1	TRBJ1-1	NA	NA	TGTGCCAGCAGTGAACGGAGGGACCAAGCTTTCTTT	CASSERRDQAFF
TRBV9	TRBJ2-2	NA	NA	TGTGCCAGCAGCGTCGGAGGAGGGAACACCGGGGAGCTGTTTTTT	CASSVGGGNTGELFF
TRBV5-6	TRBJ2-2	NA	TRBD1	TGTGCCAGCAGCCCGGGGACAGCAACCACCGGGGAGCTGTTTTTT	CASSPGTATTGELFF
TRBV7-2	TRBJ1-3	NA	TRBD1	TGTGCCAGCGGCAGTCCGGGTAGGGGGCCCGGAAACACCATATATTTT	CASGSPGRGPGNTIYF
TRBV18	TRBJ2-1	NA	TRBD2	TGTGCCAGCTCACTCGGACTAGCCAGTGAGCAGTTCTTC	CASSLGLASEQFF
TRBV10-3	TRBJ2-1	NA	NA	TGTGCCATCTCTGAGAACCCAGGTACGGTTGGTGGTGAGCAGTTCTTC	CAISENPGTVGGEQFF
TRBV4-1	TRBJ2-1	NA	TRBD2	TGCGCCAGCAGCCAACCGACTAGCGGGAGATCCTACAATGAGCAGTTCTTC	CASSQPTSGRSYNEQFF
TRBV29-1	TRBJ2-2	NA	TRBD1	TGCAGCGTTGCTACAGGGGAAGGAAGGACCGGGGAGCTGTTTTTT	CSVATGEGRTGELFF
TRBV9	TRBJ2-1	once	NA	TGTGCCAGCAGCGTTCAGGGGCTCCCGGCCTTACGCAATGAGCAGTTCTTC	CASSVQGLPALRNEQFF
TRBV27	TRBJ2-1	NA	TRBD2	TGTGCCAGCAGTTTAGATAGCGGGGGTTACAATGAGCAGTTCTTC	CASSLDSGGYNEQFF
TRBV4-2	TRBJ2-5	NA	TRBD2	TGTGCCAGCAGCCTTGATTCTAGCGGGAGAATGGAGACCCAGTACTTC	CASSLDSSGRMETQYF
TRBV5-1	TRBJ2-6	NA	TRBD1	TGCGCCAGCAGCTTGGGGACAGGGGGCTCTGGGGCCAACGTCCTGACTTTC	CASSLGTGGSGANVLTF
TRBV10-1	TRBJ2-1	NA	TRBD1	TGCGCCAGCAGTGGAGGACAGGGGGCTTCCAATGAGCAGTTCTTC	CASSGGQGASNEQFF
TRBV6-5	TRBJ2-5	few	NA	TGTGCCAGCAGTTCCCCACCCGGATTAGAGCGGGAGACCCAGTACTTC	CASSSPPGLERETQYF
TRBV5-1	TRBJ2-1	NA	TRBD2	TGCGCCAGCAGCTTGGCTAGCGGGAGCTCCTACAATGAGCAGTTCTTC	CASSLASGSSYNEQFF
TRBV29-1	TRBJ2-3	once	NA	TGCAGCGTTCGTCTCGCAGGGCAGCCAGATACGCAGTATTTT	CSVRLAGQPDTQYF
TRBV7-9	TRBJ1-1	NA	TRBD1	TGTGCCAGCAGAGAGCAGACAGGGGGCATGAACACTGAAGCTTTCTTT	CASREQTGGMNTEAFF
TRBV29-1	TRBJ2-5	few	NA	TGCAGCGTTGAAAAGGGGAGCGGAGGGTGGGAGACCCAGTACTTC	CSVEKGSGGWETQYF
TRBV28	TRBJ2-4	NA	TRBD1	TGTGCCAGCAGTTTTCCCGGGACAGGGGGAAACATTCAGTACTTC	CASSFPGTGGNIQYF